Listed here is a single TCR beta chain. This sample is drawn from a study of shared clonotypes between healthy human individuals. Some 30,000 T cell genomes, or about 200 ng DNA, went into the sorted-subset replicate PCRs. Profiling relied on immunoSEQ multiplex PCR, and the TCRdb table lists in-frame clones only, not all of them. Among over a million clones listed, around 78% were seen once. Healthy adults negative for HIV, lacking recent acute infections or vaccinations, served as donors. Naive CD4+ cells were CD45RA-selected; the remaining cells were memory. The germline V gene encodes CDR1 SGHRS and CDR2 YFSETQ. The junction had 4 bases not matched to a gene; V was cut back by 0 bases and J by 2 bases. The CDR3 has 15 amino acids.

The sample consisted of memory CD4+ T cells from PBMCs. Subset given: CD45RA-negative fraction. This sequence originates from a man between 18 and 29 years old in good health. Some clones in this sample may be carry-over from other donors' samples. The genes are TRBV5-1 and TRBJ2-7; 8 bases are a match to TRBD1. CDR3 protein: CASSLGTGNPYEQYF. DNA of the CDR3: TGCGCCAGCAGCTTGGGGACAGGGAATCCCTACGAGCAGTACTTC.